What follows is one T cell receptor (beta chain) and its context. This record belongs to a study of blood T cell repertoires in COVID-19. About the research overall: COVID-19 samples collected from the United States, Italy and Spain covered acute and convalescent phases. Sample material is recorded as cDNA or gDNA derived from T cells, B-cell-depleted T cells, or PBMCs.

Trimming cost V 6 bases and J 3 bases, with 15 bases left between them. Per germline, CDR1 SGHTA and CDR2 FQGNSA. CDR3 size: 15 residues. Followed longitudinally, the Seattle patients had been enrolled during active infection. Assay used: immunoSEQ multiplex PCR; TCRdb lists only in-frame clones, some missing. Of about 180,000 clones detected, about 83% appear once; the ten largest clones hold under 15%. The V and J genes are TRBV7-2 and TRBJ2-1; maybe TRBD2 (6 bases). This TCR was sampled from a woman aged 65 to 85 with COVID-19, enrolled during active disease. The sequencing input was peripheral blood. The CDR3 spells CASRPEIAVYNEQFF. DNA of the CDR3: TGTGCCAGCAGGCCCGAGATAGCGGTCTACAATGAGCAGTTCTTC.